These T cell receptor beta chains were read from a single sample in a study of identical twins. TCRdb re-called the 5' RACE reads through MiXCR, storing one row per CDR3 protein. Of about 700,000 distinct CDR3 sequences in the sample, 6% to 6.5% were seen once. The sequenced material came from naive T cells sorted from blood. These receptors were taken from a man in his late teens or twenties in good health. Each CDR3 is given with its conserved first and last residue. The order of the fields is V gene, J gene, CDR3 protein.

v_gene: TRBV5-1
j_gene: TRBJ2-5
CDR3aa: CASSLAVAGASETQYF

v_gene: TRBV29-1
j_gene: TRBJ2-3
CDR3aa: CSVWGQLTDTQYF

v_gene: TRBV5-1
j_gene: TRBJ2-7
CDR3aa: CASSSQGTSYEQYF

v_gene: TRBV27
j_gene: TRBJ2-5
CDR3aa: CASSLSRLTVETQYF

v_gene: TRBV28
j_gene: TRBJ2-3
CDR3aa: CASSFLKLGRRVTDTQYF

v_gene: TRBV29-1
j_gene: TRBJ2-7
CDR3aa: CSVEGRSGYEQYF

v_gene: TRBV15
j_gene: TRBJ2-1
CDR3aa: CATSTPVGRGNEQFF

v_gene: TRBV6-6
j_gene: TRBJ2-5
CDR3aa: CASSYVLETQYF

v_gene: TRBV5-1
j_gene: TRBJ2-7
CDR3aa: CASSGREQVAISYEQYF

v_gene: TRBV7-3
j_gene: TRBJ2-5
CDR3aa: CASSAGLAEGQETQYF

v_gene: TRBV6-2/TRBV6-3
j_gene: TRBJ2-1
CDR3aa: CASSYDLRRNEQFF

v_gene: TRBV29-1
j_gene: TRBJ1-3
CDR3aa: CSVELYGGNTIYF

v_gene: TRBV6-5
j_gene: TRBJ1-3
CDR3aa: CASSYSTAGSGNTIYF

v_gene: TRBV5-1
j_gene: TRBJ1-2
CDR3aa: CASSILGADGYTF

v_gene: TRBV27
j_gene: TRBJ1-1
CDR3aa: CASSLRKHTEAFF

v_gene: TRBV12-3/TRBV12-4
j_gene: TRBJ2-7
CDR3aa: CASSFVGGPYEQYF

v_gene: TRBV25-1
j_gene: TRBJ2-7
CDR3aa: CASSEWGTEIEYF

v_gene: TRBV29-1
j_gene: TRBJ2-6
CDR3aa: CSVRFTETSGRGSGANVLTF

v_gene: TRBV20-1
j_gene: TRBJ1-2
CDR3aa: CSASDSFNYGYTF

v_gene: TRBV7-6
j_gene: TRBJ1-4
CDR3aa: CASTQGFGEKLFF